The 19 T cell receptor beta chains below all came from one sample that was sequenced in a study of Graves' ophthalmopathy and Graves' hyperthyroidism. Amplified TCR beta CDR3 regions were obtained using RNA transcripts as template. HTBI primers served in a first-round RT-PCR, which a second-round multiplex PCR followed. TCRdb passed the multiplex PCR reads through MiXCR, listing each CDR3 protein once. The sample consists of a few hundred thousand distinct CDR3 sequences, roughly 17% of them appearing once. Input material: peripheral blood. These receptors originate from an adult woman with stable Graves' hyperthyroidism.

This clonotype has just a few counts. This may be a read error, as it is one base from a much larger clone. This chain connects TRBV4-3 to TRBJ2-7; D gene unclear. This CDR3 comprises 14 residues. The germline V gene has CDR1 LGHNA and CDR2 YSLEER. Trimming left V 4 bases short and J 6 bases short, with 16 bases between. CDR3 coding DNA: TGCGCCAGCAGCCCCAATAGTGTACTCGGCGAGCAGTACTTC. Translation: CASSPNSVLGEQYF.

This clonotype was counted many times. V gene TRBV4-2 combines with J gene TRBJ2-7; 8 bases line up with TRBD2. Unmatched junction bases numbered 11, after V lost 0 bases and J lost 7 bases. The CDR3 totals 16 residues. Germline V gene sequence: CDR1 LGHNA, CDR2 YNFKEQ. The CDR3 DNA follows: TGTGCCAGCAGCCAAGACCAAGCGGGAGTCTCACGGGAGCAGTACTTC. Protein: CASSQDQAGVSREQYF.

This clonotype was seen a single time. The chain has TRBV11-2 and TRBJ1-1; possibly TRBD1 for D (5 bases). The length of the CDR3 is 13 residues. The V and J ends lost 4 bases and 10 bases respectively, with 16 bases between them. Germline V CDR1 and CDR2: SGHAT, FQNNGV. The CDR3 reads CASSSPLQVGAFF. DNA of the CDR3: TGTGCCAGCAGCTCCCCATTACAGGTTGGAGCTTTCTTT. Together with reference TRBV11-2 and TRBJ1-1, the CDR3 gives the full variable domain: EAGVAQSPRYKIIEKRQSVAFWCNPISGHATLYWYQQILGQGPKLLIQFQNNGVVDDSQLPKDRFSAERLKGVDSTLKIQPAKLEDSAVYLCASSSPLQVGAFFGQGTRLTVV.

This clonotype was counted many times. The CDR3 region is CSARPARGIEQYF. The CDR3 nucleotides are TGCAGTGCTAGGCCTGCCCGGGGGATCGAGCAGTACTTC. This chain uses TRBV20-1 with TRBJ2-7; a possible D gene is TRBD2 (6 bases). The CDR3 length is 13 residues. Per the germline V gene, CDR1 is DFQATT and CDR2 is SNEGSKA (reference sequence). The germline V and J ends were trimmed by 3 bases and 6 bases, with 15 bases remaining between them.

The chain recombines TRBV28 with TRBJ2-1; the D is unclear. V dropped 2 bases and J dropped 4 bases, with 6 bases sitting between them. Per germline, CDR1 MDHEN and CDR2 SYDVKM. CDR3 size: 13 residues. CDR3 amino acids: CASSLRPYNEQFF. The CDR3 nucleotides read TGTGCCAGCAGTTTAAGGCCGTACAATGAGCAGTTCTTC. Filled out from reference TRBV28 and TRBJ2-1, the complete variable domain reads DVKVTQSSRYLVKRTGEKVFLECVQDMDHENMFWYRQDPGLGLRLIYFSYDVKMKEKGDIPEGYSVSREKKERFSLILESASTNQTSMYLCASSLRPYNEQFFGPGTRLTVL.

The sample holds many counts of this clonotype. V gene TRBV20-1 combines with J gene TRBJ2-7; 7 bases are shared with TRBD2. The V gene's germline CDR1 is DFQATT and CDR2 SNEGSKA (reference sequence). V was pared by 2 bases and J by 1 base, with 8 bases of the junction left unmatched. The CDR3 loop spans 15 amino acids. Written as DNA, the CDR3 is TGCAGTGCTAGAAAACGAACTAGCGTTTCCTACGAGCAGTACTTC. Its protein product is CSARKRTSVSYEQYF.

This clonotype came up many times. The chain is built from TRBV5-5 and TRBJ1-1; D might be TRBD1 (5 bases). The CDR3 covers 16 residues. The V gene's germline CDR1 is SGHKS and CDR2 YYEKEE (reference sequence). The V and J ends lost 0 bases and 1 base respectively, with 13 bases between them. This CDR3 is CASSLAIGGTNTEAFF. The CDR3 DNA is TGTGCCAGCAGCTTGGCCATCGGGGGTACGAACACTGAAGCTTTCTTT.

In its sample, this clonotype was seen a few times. The chain is built from TRBV30 and TRBJ1-1; TRBD1 agrees at 9 bases. V gave up 2 bases and J gave up 4 bases; unmatched junction bases: 5. This CDR3 has 14 amino acids. From germline, CDR1 is GTSNPN and CDR2 SVGIG (reference sequence). As DNA, the CDR3 is TGTGCCTGGAGTAGCGGACAGGGGAGCACTGAAGCTTTCTTT. Protein sequence: CAWSSGQGSTEAFF.

This clonotype was observed at least ten times. The J gene is TRBJ2-5, the V gene TRBV12-3 or TRBV12-4, with TRBD2 as a possible D gene (6 bases). Between the trimmed V and J ends, which lost 1 base and 0 bases, there was a span of 15 bases. CDR3 size: 17 residues. The CDR3 DNA sequence: TGTGCCAGCAGTTTAGTACGGGGGTTACGGTACCAAGAGACCCAGTACTTC. Its protein product is CASSLVRGLRYQETQYF.

This clonotype was observed at least ten times. The junction differs from germline at one of its ends, possibly a read error. The chain is built from TRBV5-1 and TRBJ1-3; D might be TRBD1 (5 bases). Per germline, CDR1 SGHRS and CDR2 YFSETQ. CDR3 size: 14 residues. CDR3: CASSLDTSGNTIYF. In nucleotides, the CDR3 is TGCGCTAGCAGCTTGGACACCTCTGGAAACACCATATATTTT. The whole variable domain, filled in from reference TRBV5-1 and TRBJ1-3, reads KAGVTQTPRYLIKTRGQQVTLSCSPISGHRSVSWYQQTPGQGLQFLFEYFSETQRNKGNFPGRFSGRQFSNSRSEMNVSTLELGDSALYLCASSLDTSGNTIYFGEGSWLTVV.

This clonotype was picked up many times. For the CDR3, the DNA is TGTGCTAGCAAGACAGGACTTACGCAGTATTTT. Protein product: CASKTGLTQYF. The genes are TRBV12-5 and TRBJ2-3; the D gene is possibly TRBD1 (6 bases). This CDR3 comprises 11 residues. Trimming stripped 9 bases from V and 8 bases from J, with 12 bases between. CDR1 and CDR2 from the germline V gene are LGHNT and FRNRAP.

Notes on this clonotype: A much larger clone differs by one base, so this may be a read error. The chain links TRBV11-2 to TRBJ2-4; D perhaps matches TRBD2 (5 bases). The CDR3 has 13 residues. Germline-derived CDR1 and CDR2 are SGHAT and FQNNGV. CDR3 nucleotide sequence: TGTGCCAGCAGCCCCCTAGCCAGAAACATTCAGTACTTC. Its protein is CASSPLARNIQYF.

This clonotype was counted at least ten times. The CDR3 coding sequence is TGTGCCAGCAGCCCTCGACTAGCGGGAGGTGAGCAGTACTTC. Translating it yields CASSPRLAGGEQYF. The V and J genes are TRBV7-2 and TRBJ2-7, with 13 bases aligning to TRBD2. This CDR3 region has 14 residues. V lost 5 bases to trimming and J lost 7 bases; unmatched junction nucleotides: 5. From germline, CDR1 is SGHTA and CDR2 FQGNSA.

This clonotype showed up many times. The CDR3: CASSEVGLAGETQYF. DNA for the CDR3: TGTGCCAGCAGTGAAGTGGGACTAGCGGGAGAGACCCAGTACTTC. This chain links TRBV2 with TRBJ2-5, with 12 nucleotides matching TRBD2. The germline V gene has CDR1 SNHLY and CDR2 FYNNEI. J lost 4 bases, V lost 1 base, and 1 base had no gene match. This CDR3 comprises 15 residues.

This clonotype came up many times. The rearrangement uses TRBV4-1 and TRBJ2-5; D uncertain. The germline V gene has CDR1 MGHRA and CDR2 YSYEKL. V shed 3 bases and J shed 5 bases, with 13 bases lying between them. The CDR3 sequence is 14 residues long. CDR3: CASSQPREGETQYF. Written as DNA, the CDR3 is TGCGCCAGCAGCCAGCCAAGGGAAGGGGAGACCCAGTACTTC.

Many counts were recorded for this clonotype. The chain combines TRBV28 with TRBJ2-5; TRBD1 aligns across 9 bases. The CDR3 is made up of 16 amino acids. J gave up 5 bases and V 8 bases, and 15 bases lay outside the gene matches. Germline lookup yields CDR1 MDHEN and CDR2 SYDVKM. The CDR3 here is CASHSFRDRVLETQYF. DNA for the CDR3: TGTGCCAGCCACAGCTTCAGGGACAGGGTTCTGGAGACCCAGTACTTC.

This clonotype came up many times. V usage is TRBV28 and J usage is TRBJ2-7; TRBD1 aligns across 8 bases. This CDR3 is 13 amino acids long. CDR1 and CDR2 from the germline V gene are MDHEN and SYDVKM. Trimming at V came to 6 bases and at J to 2 bases, leaving 3 bases not matched to a gene. The chain's CDR3 is CASRGQEAYEQYF. CDR3 coding DNA: TGTGCCAGCAGGGGACAGGAAGCCTACGAGCAGTACTTC. Together with reference TRBV28 and TRBJ2-7, the CDR3 gives the full variable domain: DVKVTQSSRYLVKRTGEKVFLECVQDMDHENMFWYRQDPGLGLRLIYFSYDVKMKEKGDIPEGYSVSREKKERFSLILESASTNQTSMYLCASRGQEAYEQYFGPGTRLTVT.

This clonotype occurred many times. The chain uses TRBV10-3 and TRBJ1-2; D is perhaps TRBD1 (5 bases). V lost 3 bases to trimming and J lost 10 bases, with 18 bases between them. The germline gives CDR1 ENHRY, CDR2 SYGVKD. The CDR3 is made up of 14 amino acids. The CDR3 DNA sequence: TGTGCCATCAGTGACGGGGGGGAGATTGGTGACTACACCTTC. This codes for CAISDGGEIGDYTF.

The chain has TRBV25-1 and TRBJ2-7, with 7 bases matching TRBD2. Germline V CDR1 and CDR2: MGHDK, SYGVNS. The V and J ends lost 1 base and 2 bases, in that order; junction bases with no gene match: 2. This CDR3 is 14 amino acids long. The CDR3 loop reads CASSEWSGAYEQYF. The DNA for the CDR3 is TGTGCCAGCAGTGAATGGAGCGGGGCCTACGAGCAGTACTTC.